This TCR beta chain came from a study of blood T cell repertoires in COVID-19. Sequencing used immunoSEQ multiplex PCR; TCRdb keeps in-frame clones, though not all of them. The sample records 200,000 to 250,000 clones, about 80% being singletons. The CDR3 consists of 18 residues. Trimming cost V 4 bases and J 2 bases, with 23 bases left between them. The germline gives CDR1 MNHEY, CDR2 SMNVEV (reference sequence). What was sequenced was peripheral blood. The receptor was isolated from a woman aged 55-69 years with acute or convalescent COVID-19. The V and J genes are TRBV27 and TRBJ1-1; D not certain. The CDR3 spells CASSSSTGNQWDNTEAFF. In DNA, the CDR3 is TGTGCCAGCAGTTCCTCCACGGGGAATCAATGGGATAACACTGAAGCTTTCTTT.